A single TCR beta chain is shown here with its context. The sample is drawn from a study of cytomegalovirus exposure and HLA in healthy donors. The CDR3 is 13 residues long. Trimming left V 2 bases short and J 5 bases short, with 12 bases between. In germline, CDR1 is GTSNPN, CDR2 SVGIG (reference sequence). The PCR was carried out with 60 Vbeta primers and 13 Jbeta primers. Repertoires were generated with immunoSEQ multiplex PCR, while TCRdb's copy carries only in-frame clones and drops some. The table includes some 150,000 clones, around 82% detected once. This receptor was obtained from a man aged 45-65 years in good health and CMV-seropositive. The chain links TRBV30 to TRBJ1-2; D is uncertain. The specimen was PBMCs. The CDR3 loop reads CAWSPAQFYGYTF. The CDR3 DNA reads as TGTGCCTGGAGTCCAGCACAGTTTTATGGCTACACCTTC.